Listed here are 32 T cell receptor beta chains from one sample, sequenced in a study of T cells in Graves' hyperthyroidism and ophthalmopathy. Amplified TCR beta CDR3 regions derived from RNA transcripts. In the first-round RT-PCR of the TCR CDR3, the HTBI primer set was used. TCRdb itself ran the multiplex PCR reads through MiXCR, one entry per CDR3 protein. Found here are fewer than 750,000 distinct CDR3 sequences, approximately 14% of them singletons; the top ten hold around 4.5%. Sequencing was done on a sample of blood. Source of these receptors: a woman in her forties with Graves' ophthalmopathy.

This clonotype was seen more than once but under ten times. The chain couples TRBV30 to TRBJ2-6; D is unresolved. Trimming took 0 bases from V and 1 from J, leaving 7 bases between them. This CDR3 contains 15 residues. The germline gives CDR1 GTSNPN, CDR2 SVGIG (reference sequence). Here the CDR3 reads CAWSVKWSGANVLTF. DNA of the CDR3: TGTGCCTGGAGTGTAAAGTGGTCTGGGGCCAACGTCCTGACTTTC.

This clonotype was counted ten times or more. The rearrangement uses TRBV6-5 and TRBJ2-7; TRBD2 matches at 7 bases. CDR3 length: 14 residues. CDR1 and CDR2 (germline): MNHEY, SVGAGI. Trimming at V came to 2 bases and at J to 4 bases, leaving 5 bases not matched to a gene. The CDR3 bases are TGTGCCAGCAGTTACGGCGGGAGTTGGTACGAGCAGTACTTC. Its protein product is CASSYGGSWYEQYF.

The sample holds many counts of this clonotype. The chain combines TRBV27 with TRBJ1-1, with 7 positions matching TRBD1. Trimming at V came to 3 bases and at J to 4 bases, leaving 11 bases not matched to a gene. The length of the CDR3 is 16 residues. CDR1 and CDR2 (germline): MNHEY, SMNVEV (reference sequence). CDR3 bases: TGTGCCAGCAGTTTTTACAGGGGCCAAGGGTTCACTGAAGCTTTCTTT. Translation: CASSFYRGQGFTEAFF.

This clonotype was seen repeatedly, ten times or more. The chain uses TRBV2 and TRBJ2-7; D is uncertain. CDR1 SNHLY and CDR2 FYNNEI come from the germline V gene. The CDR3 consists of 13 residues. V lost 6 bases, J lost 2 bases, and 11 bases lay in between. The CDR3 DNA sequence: TGTGCCAGCAGGGGGATTCAGACCTACGAGCAGTACTTC. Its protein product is CASRGIQTYEQYF.

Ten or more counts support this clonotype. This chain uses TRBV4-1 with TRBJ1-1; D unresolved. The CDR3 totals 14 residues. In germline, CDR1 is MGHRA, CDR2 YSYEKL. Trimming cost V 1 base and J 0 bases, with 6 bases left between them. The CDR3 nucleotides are TGCGCCAGCAGCCAAGGGAACATGAACACTGAAGCTTTCTTT. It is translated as CASSQGNMNTEAFF.

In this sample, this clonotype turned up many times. DNA of the CDR3: TGTGCCACCGGGACAGGGAACCTCGAGCAGTACTTC. This sequence encodes CATGTGNLEQYF. The rearrangement links TRBV28 to TRBJ2-7, with 9 bases lining up with TRBD1. The CDR3 length is 12 residues. Per germline, CDR1 MDHEN and CDR2 SYDVKM. J gave up 6 bases and V 10 bases, and 7 bases lay outside the gene matches.

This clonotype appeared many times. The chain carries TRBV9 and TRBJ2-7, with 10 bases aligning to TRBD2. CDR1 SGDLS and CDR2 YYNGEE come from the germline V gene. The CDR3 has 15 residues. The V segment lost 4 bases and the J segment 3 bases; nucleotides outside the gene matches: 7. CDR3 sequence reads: CASSTTASGSYEQYF. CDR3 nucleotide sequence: TGTGCCAGCAGCACTACGGCTAGCGGGAGCTACGAGCAGTACTTC.

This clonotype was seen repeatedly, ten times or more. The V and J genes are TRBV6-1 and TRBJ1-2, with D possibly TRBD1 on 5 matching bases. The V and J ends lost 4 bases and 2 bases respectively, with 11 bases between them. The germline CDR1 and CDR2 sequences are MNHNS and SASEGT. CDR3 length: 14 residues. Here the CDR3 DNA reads TGTGCCAGCAGTGGGGGGACTTCGAACTATGGCTACACCTTC. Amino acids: CASSGGTSNYGYTF.

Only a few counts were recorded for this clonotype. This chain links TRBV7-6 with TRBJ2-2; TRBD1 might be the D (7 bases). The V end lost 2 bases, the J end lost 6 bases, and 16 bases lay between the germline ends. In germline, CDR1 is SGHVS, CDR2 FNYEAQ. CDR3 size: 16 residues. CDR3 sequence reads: CASSLSPRGAAGELFF. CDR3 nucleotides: TGTGCCAGCAGCTTATCCCCCAGGGGGGCGGCCGGGGAGCTGTTTTTT.

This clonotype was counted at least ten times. For the CDR3, the DNA is TGTGCCAGCAGTGTTTCAGGGGATAGTCAGCCCCAGCATTTT. Translated, it gives CASSVSGDSQPQHF. The chain carries TRBV2 and TRBJ1-5; D possibly corresponds to TRBD1 (6 bases). Germline-derived CDR1 and CDR2 are SNHLY and FYNNEI. The CDR3 is 14 residues long. The V and J ends lost 4 bases and 6 bases respectively, with 13 bases between them.

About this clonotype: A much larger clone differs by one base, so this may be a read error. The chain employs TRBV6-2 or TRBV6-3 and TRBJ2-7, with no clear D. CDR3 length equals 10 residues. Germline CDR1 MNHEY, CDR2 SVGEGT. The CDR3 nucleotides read TGTGCCAACAGTCGCAACGAGCAGTACTTC. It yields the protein CANSRNEQYF.

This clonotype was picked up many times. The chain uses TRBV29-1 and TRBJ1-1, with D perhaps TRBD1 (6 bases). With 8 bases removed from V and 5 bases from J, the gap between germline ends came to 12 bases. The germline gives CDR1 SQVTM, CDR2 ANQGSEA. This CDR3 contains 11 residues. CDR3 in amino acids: CSPEGGTEAFF. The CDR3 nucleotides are TGCAGCCCCGAGGGGGGGACTGAAGCTTTCTTT.

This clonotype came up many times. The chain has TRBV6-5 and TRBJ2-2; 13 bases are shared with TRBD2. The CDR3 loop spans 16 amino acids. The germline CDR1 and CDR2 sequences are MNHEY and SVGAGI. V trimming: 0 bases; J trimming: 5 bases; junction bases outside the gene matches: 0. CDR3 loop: CASSYSLAGGTGELFF. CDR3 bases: TGTGCCAGCAGTTACTCACTAGCGGGAGGGACCGGGGAGCTGTTTTTT.

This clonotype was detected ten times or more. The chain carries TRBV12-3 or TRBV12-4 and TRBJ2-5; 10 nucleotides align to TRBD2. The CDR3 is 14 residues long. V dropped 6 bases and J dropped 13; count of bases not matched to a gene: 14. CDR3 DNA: TGTGCCAGCAGCGGACCGGGACTAGCGTCAAAATCGTACTTC. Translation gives CASSGPGLASKSYF.

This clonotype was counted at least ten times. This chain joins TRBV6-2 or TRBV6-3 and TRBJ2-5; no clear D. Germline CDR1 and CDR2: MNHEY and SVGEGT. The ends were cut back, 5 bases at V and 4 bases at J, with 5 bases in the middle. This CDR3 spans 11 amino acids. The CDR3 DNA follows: TGTGCCAGCAGTACATTAGAGACCCAGTACTTC. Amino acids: CASSTLETQYF.

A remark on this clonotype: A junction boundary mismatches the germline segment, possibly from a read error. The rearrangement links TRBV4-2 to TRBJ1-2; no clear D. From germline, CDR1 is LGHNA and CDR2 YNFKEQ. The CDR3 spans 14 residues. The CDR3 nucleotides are TGTACCAGCAGCCAAGAGGGAGGGTGGGATGGCTACACCTTC. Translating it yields CTSSQEGGWDGYTF.

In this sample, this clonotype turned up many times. The CDR3 region is CASSPSYAGTEHEQYF. CDR3 nucleotides: TGCGCCAGCAGCCCCTCGTACGCCGGGACAGAGCACGAGCAGTACTTC. The J gene is TRBJ2-7, the V gene TRBV4-3; 7 bases align to TRBD1. The CDR3 totals 16 residues. Germline V gene data show CDR1 as LGHNA and CDR2 as YSLEER. The V and J ends lost 4 bases and 5 bases, in that order; junction bases with no gene match: 14.

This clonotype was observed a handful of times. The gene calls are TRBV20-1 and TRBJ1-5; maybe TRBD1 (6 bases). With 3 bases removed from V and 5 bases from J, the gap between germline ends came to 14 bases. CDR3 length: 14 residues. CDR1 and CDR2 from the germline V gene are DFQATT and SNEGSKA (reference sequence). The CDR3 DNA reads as TGCAGTGCTAGGAGGGGGGCTTTCGATCAGCCCCAGCATTTT. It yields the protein CSARRGAFDQPQHF.

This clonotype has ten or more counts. CDR3 nucleotides: TGTGCCAGCAGCCCATGGGACAGTTCCTACGAGCAGTACTTC. Protein: CASSPWDSSYEQYF. The chain carries TRBV7-9 and TRBJ2-7; 7 nucleotides line up with TRBD1. J gave up 1 base and V 5 bases, and 5 bases lay outside the gene matches. This CDR3 contains 14 residues. Germline V lookup: CDR1 SEHNR, CDR2 FQNEAQ (reference sequence). Combining the CDR3 with reference TRBV7-9 and TRBJ2-7 gives the whole variable domain DTGVSQNPRHKITKRGQNVTFRCDPISEHNRLYWYRQTLGQGPEFLTYFQNEAQLEKSRLLSDRFSAERPKGSFSTLEIQRTEQGDSAMYLCASSPWDSSYEQYFGPGTRLTVT.

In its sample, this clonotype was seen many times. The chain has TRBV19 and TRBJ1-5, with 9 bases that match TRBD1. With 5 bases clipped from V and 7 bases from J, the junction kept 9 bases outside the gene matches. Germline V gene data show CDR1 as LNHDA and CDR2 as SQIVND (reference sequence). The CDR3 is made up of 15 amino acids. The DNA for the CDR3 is TGTGCCAGTAGTCTCGACAGGGGGTCACGGCAGCCCCAGCATTTT. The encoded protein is CASSLDRGSRQPQHF.

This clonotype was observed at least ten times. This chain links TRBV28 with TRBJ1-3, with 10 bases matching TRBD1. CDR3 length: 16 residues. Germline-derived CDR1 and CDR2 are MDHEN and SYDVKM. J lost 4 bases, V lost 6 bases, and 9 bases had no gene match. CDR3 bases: TGTGCCAGCAGCCCTGGGACAGGGGCGAAGGGAAACACCATATATTTT. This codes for CASSPGTGAKGNTIYF.

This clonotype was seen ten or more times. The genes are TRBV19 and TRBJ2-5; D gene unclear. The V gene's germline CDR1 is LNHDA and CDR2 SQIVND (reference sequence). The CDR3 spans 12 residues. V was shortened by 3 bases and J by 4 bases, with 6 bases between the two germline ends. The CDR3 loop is CASSMGSETQYF. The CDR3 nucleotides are TGTGCCAGTAGTATGGGGTCAGAGACCCAGTACTTC.

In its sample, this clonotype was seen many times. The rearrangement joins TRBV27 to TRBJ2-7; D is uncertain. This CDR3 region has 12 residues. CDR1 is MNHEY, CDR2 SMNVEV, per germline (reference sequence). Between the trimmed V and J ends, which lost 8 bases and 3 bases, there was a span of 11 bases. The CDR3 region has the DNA TGTGCCAGCGGGAAGGGTCACTACGAGCAGTACTTC. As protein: CASGKGHYEQYF.

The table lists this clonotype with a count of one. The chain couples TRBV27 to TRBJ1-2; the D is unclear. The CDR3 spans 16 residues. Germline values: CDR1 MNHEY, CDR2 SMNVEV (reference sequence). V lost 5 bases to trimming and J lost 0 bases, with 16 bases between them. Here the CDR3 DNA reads TGTGCCAGCAGTCCATCCCTTGCGAAAGCTAACTATGGCTACACCTTC. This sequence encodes CASSPSLAKANYGYTF.

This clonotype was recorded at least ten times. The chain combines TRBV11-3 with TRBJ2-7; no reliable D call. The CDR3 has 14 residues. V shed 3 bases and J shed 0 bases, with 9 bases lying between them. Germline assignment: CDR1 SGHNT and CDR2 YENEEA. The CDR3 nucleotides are TGTGCCAGCAGCTTTGGGTGGAGCTCCTACGAGCAGTACTTC. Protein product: CASSFGWSSYEQYF.

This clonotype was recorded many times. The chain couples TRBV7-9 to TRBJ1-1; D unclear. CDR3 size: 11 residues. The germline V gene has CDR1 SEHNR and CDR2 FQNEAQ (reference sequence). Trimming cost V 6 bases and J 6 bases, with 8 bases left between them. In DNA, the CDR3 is TGTGCCAGCAGAATACTAGCTGAAGCTTTCTTT. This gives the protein CASRILAEAFF.

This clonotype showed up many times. The CDR3 here is CASRGLAGTYEQYF. CDR3 bases: TGTGCCAGCAGAGGACTAGCGGGAACCTACGAGCAGTACTTC. The rearrangement uses TRBV6-1 and TRBJ2-7, with 12 bases lining up with TRBD2. With 6 bases clipped from V and 2 bases from J, the junction kept 2 bases outside the gene matches. The CDR3 has 14 residues. Looked up from germline, CDR1 is MNHNS and CDR2 is SASEGT.

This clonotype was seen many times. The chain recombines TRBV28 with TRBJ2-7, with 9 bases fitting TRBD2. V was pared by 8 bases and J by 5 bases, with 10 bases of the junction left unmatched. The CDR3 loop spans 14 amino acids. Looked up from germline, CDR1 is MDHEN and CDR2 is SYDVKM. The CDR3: CASGAGGAKNEQYF. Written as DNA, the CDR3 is TGTGCCAGCGGGGCGGGAGGGGCTAAAAACGAGCAGTACTTC.

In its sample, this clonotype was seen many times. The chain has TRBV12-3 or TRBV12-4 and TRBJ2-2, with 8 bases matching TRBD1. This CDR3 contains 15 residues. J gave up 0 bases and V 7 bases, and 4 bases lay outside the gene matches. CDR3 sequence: CASTRTGSNTGELFF. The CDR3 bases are TGTGCCAGCACTAGGACAGGGTCGAACACCGGGGAGCTGTTTTTT.

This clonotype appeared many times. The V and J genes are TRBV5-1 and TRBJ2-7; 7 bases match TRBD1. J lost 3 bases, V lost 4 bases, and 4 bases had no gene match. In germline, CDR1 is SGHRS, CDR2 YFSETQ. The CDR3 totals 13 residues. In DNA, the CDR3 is TGCGCCAGCAGCCCCGGACAGGACTACGAGCAGTACTTC. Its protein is CASSPGQDYEQYF.

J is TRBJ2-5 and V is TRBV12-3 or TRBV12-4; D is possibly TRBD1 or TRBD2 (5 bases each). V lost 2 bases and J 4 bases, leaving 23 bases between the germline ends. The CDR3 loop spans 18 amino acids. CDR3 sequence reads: CASSLSSIGLRGRETQYF. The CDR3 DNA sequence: TGTGCCAGCAGTTTATCGTCGATAGGGTTGAGGGGTAGAGAGACCCAGTACTTC.

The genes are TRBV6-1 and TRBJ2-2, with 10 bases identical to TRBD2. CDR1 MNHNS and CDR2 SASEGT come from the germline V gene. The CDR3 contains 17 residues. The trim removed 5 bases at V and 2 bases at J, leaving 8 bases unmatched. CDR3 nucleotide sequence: TGTGCCAGCAGTCTCCTACTAGCGGGAATTAACACCGGGGAGCTGTTTTTT. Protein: CASSLLLAGINTGELFF.